In this sample, the clone carrying this TCR beta chain turned up once. Generated by immunoSEQ multiplex PCR, the TCRdb table keeps only in-frame clones and is missing some. The data contain 90,000 or so clones, around nine tenths of them singletons. The source of the sample is a study of OX40 agonist ivuxolimab in advanced cancers. Study-wide context: It was permissible to have had prior anti-PD-1, anti-PD-L1 or anti-CTLA-4 therapy, and around 40% had some.

The TCR comes from an adult with an advanced solid tumor such as melanoma, head and neck, liver or kidney cancer. The source material was CD4+ or CD8+ T cells sorted from blood, sampled in a trial of the OX40 agonist ivuxolimab.

CDR3 sequence: CASSLGASGLYEQYF. The CDR3, as DNA: TGTGCCAGCAGCTTAGGGGCTAGCGGTCTCTACGAGCAGTACTTC. This chain joins TRBV11-2 and TRBJ2-7, with 7 bases identical to TRBD2. The V gene end was trimmed by 1 base and the J gene end by 3 bases; junction bases not matched to a gene: 6. Germline V gene sequence: CDR1 SGHAT, CDR2 FQNNGV. The CDR3 totals 15 residues.